This TCR beta chain comes out of a study of T-cell memory formation after mild COVID-19. Germline V CDR1 and CDR2: KGHDR, SFDVKD. Deletions cut 2 bases from V and 6 bases from J, with 9 bases between. The CDR3 is made up of 14 amino acids. UMIs and sample barcodes were carried by the TCR alpha and TCR beta cDNA libraries that 5'RACE produced using constant-segment primers. A single record per CDR3 protein comes from TCRdb applying MiXCR to the 5' RACE reads. Here the sample spans a few hundred thousand distinct CDR3 sequences, 20% to 25% being singletons. Sequencing was done on a sample of PBMCs or a T cell subset sorted from them (not recorded which). This TCR was sampled from a man between 18 and 35 years old who had mild COVID-19 (a few samples of this study predate the infection). Cell type and time point are not known. The chain joins TRBV24-1 to TRBJ2-2; either TRBD1 or TRBD2 may supply D (6 bases each). CDR3 sequence (DNA): TGTGCCACCAGTGATTCCGGGGGCGCCGGGGAGCTGTTTTTT. Its protein is CATSDSGGAGELFF.